Sequencing of this TCR beta chain was carried out in a study of T cell clones after liver transplantation. Study at large: Samples came pre-transplant, pre-randomization before withdrawal, and post-randomization after withdrawal ended.

Trimming left V 2 bases short and J 8 bases short, with 15 bases between. Germline assignment: CDR1 SEHNR and CDR2 FQNEAQ (reference sequence). The CDR3 runs 14 residues. In this sample, this clone turned up once. Sequencing was performed with immunoSEQ multiplex PCR; in TCRdb, only in-frame clones are kept and a portion is missing. The table includes fewer than 65,000 clones, around 70% detected once. The sequences come from CD4+ T cells from blood, collected at the 22-month timepoint. The V call is TRBV7-9, the J call TRBJ1-2, with D uncertain. The sequence derives from a human patient who received a liver transplant. The graft donor may be the source of some T cells. The CDR3 coding sequence is TGTGCCAGCAGCTTATCATCCCCCCCAGACGGCTACACCTTC. Translated, it gives CASSLSSPPDGYTF. The entire variable domain, with the rest obtained from reference TRBV7-9 and TRBJ1-2, is as follows: DTGVSQNPRHKITKRGQNVTFRCDPISEHNRLYWYRQTLGQGPEFLTYFQNEAQLEKSRLLSDRFSAERPKGSFSTLEIQRTEQGDSAMYLCASSLSSPPDGYTFGSGTRLTVV.